This T cell receptor beta chain was captured in a study of CD8+CD57+ T cells in acquired aplastic anemia. Across the study: Sorted CD4+ and CD8+ cells gave a mean 3.2 ug DNA, range roughly 0.2 to 27.4 ug.

Whoever was chosen for sequencing had shown CD8+CD57+ cell expansion by flow cytometry. Among the patients, all had severe acquired aplastic anemia. By the time of blood sampling, patients had still received no therapy. The CDR3 loop spans 15 amino acids. Per germline, CDR1 MNHEY and CDR2 SVGAGI. V lost 2 bases to trimming and J lost 4 bases, with 14 bases between them. This clonotype was observed at least ten times. Genomic DNA constituted the template upon which TCR beta VDJ and CDR3 profiling was performed. TCRdb re-derived calls from the reads in MiXCR, one entry per CDR3 protein. The sample includes about 150,000 distinct CDR3 sequences, 45% to 50% of them seen just once.

The sequence came from a human donor with aplastic anemia. Sequenced input: sorted CD4+, CD8+, or CD8+CD57+ T cells (not recorded which) from PBMCs. This chain joins TRBV6-5 and TRBJ1-1; TRBD1 might be the D (5 bases). CDR3 DNA sequence: TGTGCCAGCAGTTACGCGGCAGGGATCAGCACTGAAGCTTTCTTT. This gives the protein CASSYAAGISTEAFF.